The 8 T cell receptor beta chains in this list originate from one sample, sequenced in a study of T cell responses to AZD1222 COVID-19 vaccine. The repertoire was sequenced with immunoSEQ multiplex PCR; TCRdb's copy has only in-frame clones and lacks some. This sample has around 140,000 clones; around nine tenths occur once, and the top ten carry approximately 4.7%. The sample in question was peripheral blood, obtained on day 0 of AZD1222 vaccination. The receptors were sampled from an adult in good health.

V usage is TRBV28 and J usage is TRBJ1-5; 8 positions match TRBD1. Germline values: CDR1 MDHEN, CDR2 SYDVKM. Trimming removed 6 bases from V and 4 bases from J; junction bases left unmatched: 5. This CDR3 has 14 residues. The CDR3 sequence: CASSPDRVNQPQHF. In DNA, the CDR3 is TGTGCCAGCAGCCCGGACAGGGTAAATCAGCCCCAGCATTTT. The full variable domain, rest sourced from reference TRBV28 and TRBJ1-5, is DVKVTQSSRYLVKRTGEKVFLECVQDMDHENMFWYRQDPGLGLRLIYFSYDVKMKEKGDIPEGYSVSREKKERFSLILESASTNQTSMYLCASSPDRVNQPQHFGDGTRLSIL.

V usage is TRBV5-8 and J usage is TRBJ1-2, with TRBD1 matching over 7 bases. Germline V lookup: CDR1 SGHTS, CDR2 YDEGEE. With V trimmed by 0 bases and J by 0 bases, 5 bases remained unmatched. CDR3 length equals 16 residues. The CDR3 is CASSLGDRPTNYGYTF. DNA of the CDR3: TGTGCCAGCAGCTTGGGGGACAGACCTACTAACTATGGCTACACCTTC.

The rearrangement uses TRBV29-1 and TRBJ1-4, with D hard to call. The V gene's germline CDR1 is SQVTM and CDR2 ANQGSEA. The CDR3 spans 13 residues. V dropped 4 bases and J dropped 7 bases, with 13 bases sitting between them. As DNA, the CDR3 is TGCAGCGTTGCGATTCCGGTCCGTGAAAAACTGTTTTTT. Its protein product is CSVAIPVREKLFF. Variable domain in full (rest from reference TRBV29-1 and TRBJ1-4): SAVISQKPSRDICQRGTSLTIQCQVDSQVTMMFWYRQQPGQSLTLIATANQGSEATYESGFVIDKFPISRPNLTFSTLTVSNMSPEDSSIYLCSVAIPVREKLFFGSGTQLSVL.

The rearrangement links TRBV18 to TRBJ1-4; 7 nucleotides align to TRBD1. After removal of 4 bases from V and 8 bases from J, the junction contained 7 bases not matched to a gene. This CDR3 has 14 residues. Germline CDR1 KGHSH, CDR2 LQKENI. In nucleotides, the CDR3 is TGTGCCAGCTCACAAGGGGGCCGATGGGAAAAACTGTTTTTT. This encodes CASSQGGRWEKLFF. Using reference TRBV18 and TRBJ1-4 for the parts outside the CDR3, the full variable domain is NAGVMQNPRHLVRRRGQEARLRCSPMKGHSHVYWYRQLPEEGLKFMVYLQKENIIDESGMPKERFSAEFPKEGPSILRIQQVVRGDSAAYFCASSQGGRWEKLFFGSGTQLSVL.

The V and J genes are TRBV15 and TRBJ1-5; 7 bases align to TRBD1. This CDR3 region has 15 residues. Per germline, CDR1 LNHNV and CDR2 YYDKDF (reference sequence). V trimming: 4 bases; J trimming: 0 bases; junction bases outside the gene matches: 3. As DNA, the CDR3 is TGTGCCACCAGCATGACAGGGATTAGCAATCAGCCCCAGCATTTT. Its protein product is CATSMTGISNQPQHF.

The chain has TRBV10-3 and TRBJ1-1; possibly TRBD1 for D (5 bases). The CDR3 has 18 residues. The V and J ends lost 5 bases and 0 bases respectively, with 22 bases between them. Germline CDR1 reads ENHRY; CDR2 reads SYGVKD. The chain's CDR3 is CAISPTDWGRSVNTEAFF. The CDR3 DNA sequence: TGTGCCATCAGTCCGACTGACTGGGGCCGCTCCGTGAACACTGAAGCTTTCTTT.

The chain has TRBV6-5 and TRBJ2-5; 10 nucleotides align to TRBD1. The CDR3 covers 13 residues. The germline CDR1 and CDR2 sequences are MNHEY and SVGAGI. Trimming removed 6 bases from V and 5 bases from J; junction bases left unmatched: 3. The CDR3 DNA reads TGTGCCAGCAGGGGACAGGGGATGGAGACCCAGTACTTC. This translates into CASRGQGMETQYF.

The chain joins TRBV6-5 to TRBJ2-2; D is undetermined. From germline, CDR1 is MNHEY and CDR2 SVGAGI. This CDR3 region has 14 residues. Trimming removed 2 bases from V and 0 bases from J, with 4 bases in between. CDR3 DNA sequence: TGTGCCAGCAGTTACCTACCGAACACCGGGGAGCTGTTTTTT. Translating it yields CASSYLPNTGELFF.